This entry lists 18 T cell receptor beta chains sequenced from one sample in a study of identical twins (TCRdb year 2016). The protocol used for the library was 5' RACE. Sequencing was performed on an Illumina HiSeq 2000. TCRdb reprocessed the public reads (quality trimming at Q25 with fastp, clone calling with MiXCR) and kept in-frame beta chains. Here each entry gathers all rows of one CDR3 protein and keeps the most common genes and DNA. In all, the sample holds approximately 700,000 distinct CDR3 sequences, and roughly 6% of those were seen once. The ten most abundant clones make up approximately 1.6% of the sample. Sequenced: naive T cells sorted from blood. This specimen's cell subset or site label, interpreted: cells isolated with a human naive T-cell isolation kit. The receptors come from a man between 18 and 35 years old in good health.

V gene TRBV18 combines with J gene TRBJ2-1; D not resolved. CDR3 length: 14 residues. The germline gives CDR1 KGHSH, CDR2 LQKENI. The ends were cut back, 6 bases at V and 7 bases at J, with 16 bases in the middle. In DNA form, the CDR3 reads TGTGCCAGCTCCCCAAAGACGAAATTAAATGAGCAGTTCTTC. It encodes CASSPKTKLNEQFF.

The chain is built from TRBV28 and TRBJ2-5, with D uncertain. The V end lost 7 bases, the J end lost 5 bases, and 17 bases lay between the germline ends. Germline CDR1 reads MDHEN; CDR2 reads SYDVKM. This CDR3 spans 14 amino acids. The CDR3 here is CASNSPGSQETQYF. The CDR3 nucleotides are TGTGCCAGCAACTCTCCGGGCTCCCAGGAGACCCAGTACTTC.

This clonotype was seen many times. The rearrangement links TRBV10-3 to TRBJ2-1, with TRBD1 matching 7 bases. Trimming took 10 bases from V and 4 from J; bases not matched to a gene: 4. Germline-derived CDR1 and CDR2 are ENHRY and SYGVKD. The CDR3 is made up of 12 amino acids. The CDR3 spells CATETGYNEQFF. CDR3 nucleotide sequence: TGTGCCACCGAGACAGGGTACAATGAGCAGTTCTTC.

This clonotype was observed many times. The rearrangement uses TRBV12-3 or TRBV12-4 and TRBJ2-1; D is uncertain. The ends were cut back, 5 bases at V and 6 bases at J, with 11 bases in the middle. This CDR3 contains 13 residues. CDR3 nucleotides: TGTGCCAGCAGTCGAGGTGGGTTCAATGAGCAGTTCTTC. Its translation is CASSRGGFNEQFF.

This clonotype turned up a few times. This rearrangement joins TRBV6-1 to TRBJ2-7; D is uncertain. CDR3 length: 14 amino acids. Per the germline V gene, CDR1 is MNHNS and CDR2 is SASEGT. V was trimmed by 6 bases and J by 2 bases, leaving 14 bases between them. The CDR3 nucleotides are TGTGCCAGCAGCCCTTCGGGCAGGACCTACGAGCAGTACTTC. It specifies CASSPSGRTYEQYF.

This clonotype has just a few counts. V gene TRBV4-2 combines with J gene TRBJ2-3; TRBD1 matches 7 bases. The CDR3 consists of 16 residues. CDR1 is LGHNA and CDR2 is YNFKEQ in the germline V gene. J gave up 3 bases and V 0 bases, and 6 bases lay outside the gene matches. CDR3 DNA: TGTGCCAGCAGCCAAGAAGAGATACAGGGGACAGATACGCAGTATTTT. It codes for CASSQEEIQGTDTQYF.

This clonotype has ten or more counts. The chain employs TRBV9 and TRBJ2-3; a possible D gene is TRBD2 (6 bases). In germline, CDR1 is SGDLS, CDR2 YYNGEE. V was pared by 1 base and J by 0 bases, with 12 bases between. The CDR3 sequence is 16 residues long. CDR3 bases: TGTGCCAGCAGCGTAAGGGACTCCCTTAGCACAGATACGCAGTATTTT. Translated, it gives CASSVRDSLSTDTQYF. The full variable domain, completed using reference TRBV9 and TRBJ2-3, is DSGVTQTPKHLITATGQRVTLRCSPRSGDLSVYWYQQSLDQGLQFLIQYYNGEERAKGNILERFSAQQFPDLHSELNLSSLELGDSALYFCASSVRDSLSTDTQYFGPGTRLTVL.

This clonotype was counted many times. J is TRBJ1-1 and V is TRBV6-1; D unclear. The CDR3 runs 15 residues. V lost 5 bases, J lost 1 base, and 14 bases lay in between. CDR1 and CDR2 (germline): MNHNS, SASEGT. The CDR3 region has the DNA TGTGCCAGCAGTCTCAATGCAATCACGAACACTGAAGCTTTCTTT. Residues: CASSLNAITNTEAFF.

This clonotype appeared many times. The V gene is TRBV24-1, the J gene TRBJ2-2; D is undetermined. This CDR3 has 16 residues. Germline values: CDR1 KGHDR, CDR2 SFDVKD. Trimming removed 5 bases from V and 1 base from J, with 13 bases in between. CDR3 region: CATSVGMGRNTGELFF. The CDR3 coding sequence is TGTGCCACCAGTGTGGGAATGGGAAGGAACACCGGGGAGCTGTTTTTT.

This clonotype was seen repeatedly, ten times or more. The chain carries TRBV5-1 and TRBJ2-5; D is possibly TRBD2 (6 bases). The CDR3 covers 13 residues. Germline CDR1 is SGHRS and CDR2 is YFSETQ. V was clipped by 5 bases and J by 5 bases, with 13 bases between them. In DNA form, the CDR3 reads TGCGCCAGCAGTCGGGAGATTGGCGAGACCCAGTACTTC. Its translation: CASSREIGETQYF.

This clonotype was picked up a small number of times. The V and J genes are TRBV11-2 and TRBJ2-3; D might be TRBD2 (6 bases). Between the trimmed V and J ends, which lost 3 bases and 3 bases, there was a span of 19 bases. The germline V gene has CDR1 SGHAT and CDR2 FQNNGV. The CDR3 is 17 amino acids. The CDR3 loop reads CASSLAGTGVGTDTQYF. CDR3 DNA: TGTGCCAGCAGCTTGGCCGGGACTGGCGTAGGAACAGATACGCAGTATTTT.

The V gene is TRBV10-3, the J gene TRBJ2-1, with 9 bases aligning to TRBD1. Germline CDR1 is ENHRY and CDR2 is SYGVKD. The CDR3 is made up of 17 amino acids. V lost 4 bases to trimming and J lost 9 bases; unmatched junction nucleotides: 16. CDR3 bases: TGTGCCATCAGTGGATCCCCGGGACAGGGTCGTTTAAGTGAGCAGTTCTTC. Its translation is CAISGSPGQGRLSEQFF.

In this sample, this clonotype turned up many times. The rearrangement links TRBV29-1 to TRBJ2-5; unclear D gene. The CDR3 consists of 13 residues. Trimming took off 4 bases at V and 2 bases at J, with 11 bases between the two ends. The V gene's germline CDR1 is SQVTM and CDR2 ANQGSEA. For the CDR3, the DNA is TGCAGCGTTGGGTGGCTAGGGCAAGAGACCCAGTACTTC. This gives the protein CSVGWLGQETQYF. The variable domain in full, completed from reference TRBV29-1 and TRBJ2-5, reads SAVISQKPSRDICQRGTSLTIQCQVDSQVTMMFWYRQQPGQSLTLIATANQGSEATYESGFVIDKFPISRPNLTFSTLTVSNMSPEDSSIYLCSVGWLGQETQYFGPGTRLLVL.

This rearrangement joins TRBV9 to TRBJ2-7; D is uncertain. The germline V and J ends were trimmed by 2 bases and 7 bases, with 16 bases remaining between them. The length of the CDR3 is 14 residues. Per germline, CDR1 SGDLS and CDR2 YYNGEE. The CDR3 coding sequence is TGTGCCAGCAGCGTTGAGGCCAAGAATAGGGAGCAGTACTTC. The encoded protein is CASSVEAKNREQYF.

This clonotype showed up many times. The rearrangement links TRBV5-5 to TRBJ1-1; TRBD1 matches 7 bases. The CDR3 is made up of 16 amino acids. The germline V gene has CDR1 SGHKS and CDR2 YYEKEE (reference sequence). Losses at the gene ends were 4 bases for V and 10 bases for J; bases not matched to a gene: 19. CDR3 DNA: TGTGCCAGCAGCCCCCGGACAGGACACGGGGCCTGGGGAGCTTTCTTT. Translated: CASSPRTGHGAWGAFF.

This clonotype appeared many times. V is TRBV29-1 and J is TRBJ2-2; TRBD2 aligns across 14 bases. Germline V lookup: CDR1 SQVTM, CDR2 ANQGSEA. V was pared by 6 bases and J by 6 bases, with 3 bases of the junction left unmatched. The CDR3 loop spans 14 amino acids. CDR3 nucleotides: TGCAGCGTGGGGACTAGCGGGAGCGCCGGGGAGCTGTTTTTT. It translates to CSVGTSGSAGELFF.

This clonotype was counted only a few times. V usage is TRBV12-3 or TRBV12-4 and J usage is TRBJ1-2; 8 nucleotides line up with TRBD1. This CDR3 is 15 amino acids long. With V trimmed by 2 bases and J by 4 bases, 6 bases remained unmatched. In nucleotides, the CDR3 is TGTGCCAGCAGTTTAAAAGCAGGGGGCGTCTATGGCTACACCTTC. Translated, it gives CASSLKAGGVYGYTF.

The table lists this clonotype with many counts. The chain couples TRBV5-1 to TRBJ1-1; TRBD1 aligns across 7 bases. This CDR3 region has 16 residues. Germline CDR1 SGHRS, CDR2 YFSETQ. V trimming: 4 bases; J trimming: 0 bases; junction bases outside the gene matches: 9. The CDR3 spells CASSLTGAALNTEAFF. The CDR3 DNA reads as TGCGCCAGCAGCCTAACAGGGGCGGCGCTGAACACTGAAGCTTTCTTT.